These 23 T cell receptor beta chains came from one sample sequenced in a study of T cells in Graves' hyperthyroidism and ophthalmopathy. The investigators amplified TCR beta CDR3 regions from RNA transcripts. An initial round of RT-PCR targeting the TCR CDR3 relied on the HTBI primer set. TCRdb reprocessed the multiplex PCR reads with MiXCR, giving one entry per CDR3 protein. This sample yields hundreds of thousands of distinct CDR3 sequences, of which about 38% are seen a single time; 8.9% belongs to the top ten. Sample: blood. Receptor source: a man aged 18-30 years with Graves' hyperthyroidism.

This chain connects TRBV6-5 to TRBJ1-2; 9 positions agree with TRBD1. This CDR3 has 15 residues. The trim removed 4 bases at V and 8 bases at J, leaving 11 bases unmatched. Germline V gives CDR1 MNHEY, CDR2 SVGAGI. CDR3 loop: CASSSDRGAREGYTF. The CDR3 bases are TGTGCCAGCAGTTCGGACAGGGGAGCTCGTGAGGGCTACACCTTC.

This clonotype was counted only a few times. The chain combines TRBV20-1 with TRBJ1-1, with D perhaps matching TRBD1 (5 bases). The CDR3 is 17 residues long. Trimming removed 0 bases from V and 4 bases from J, with 21 bases in between. The germline gives CDR1 DFQATT, CDR2 SNEGSKA (reference sequence). The CDR3 loop is CSARDFRRGGLSTEAFF. DNA of the CDR3: TGCAGTGCTAGAGATTTTAGACGGGGGGGGTTATCCACTGAAGCTTTCTTT.

With respect to this clonotype: At one end the junction does not follow the germline gene, possibly because of a read error. The V call is TRBV9, the J call TRBJ1-1; D may be TRBD1 (6 bases). The CDR3 covers 16 residues. CDR1 and CDR2 from the germline V gene are SGDLS and YYNGEE. Here the CDR3 DNA reads TGCGCCAGCAGCCACCCAACCGAAGGGGGATCAGGTGAAGCTTTCTTT. Translating gives CASSHPTEGGSGEAFF.

In this sample, this clonotype turned up a few times. This chain uses TRBV12-3 or TRBV12-4 with TRBJ1-3; D ambiguous. CDR3 length: 11 residues. V lost 1 base and J 8 bases, leaving 3 bases between the germline ends. As DNA, the CDR3 is TGTGCCAGCAGTTTAGGGTACACCATATATTTT. This sequence encodes CASSLGYTIYF.

The chain combines TRBV7-9 with TRBJ1-5; possibly TRBD1 for D (6 bases). The CDR3 extends over 14 amino acids. Looked up from germline, CDR1 is SEHNR and CDR2 is FQNEAQ (reference sequence). Trimming removed 5 bases from V and 12 bases from J, with 20 bases in between. CDR3 nucleotides: TGTGCCAGCAGCCCCCCGGGGACAATCGGCGTCCAGCATTTT. This encodes CASSPPGTIGVQHF.

Many counts were recorded for this clonotype. The chain employs TRBV19 and TRBJ1-2, with no clear D. This CDR3 spans 13 amino acids. CDR1 is LNHDA, CDR2 SQIVND, per germline (reference sequence). Trimming removed 8 bases from V and 8 bases from J, with 18 bases in between. The CDR3 coding sequence is TGTGCCAGTGACACAACCCTGGGAGGGGGCTACACCTTC. Translated: CASDTTLGGGYTF.

The CDR3 loop is CASREDRGLYEQYF. CDR3 nucleotides: TGTGCCAGCAGGGAGGACAGGGGGCTCTACGAGCAGTACTTC. This chain joins TRBV7-9 and TRBJ2-7; the match to TRBD1 covers 11 bases. V was pared by 6 bases and J by 3 bases, with 4 bases of the junction left unmatched. In germline, CDR1 is SEHNR, CDR2 FQNEAQ (reference sequence). The CDR3 is 14 residues long.

Regarding this clonotype: Being one base from a much bigger clone, this may be a read error. The rearrangement joins TRBV20-1 to TRBJ2-6; 10 bases fit TRBD1. The CDR3 length is 17 residues. Germline-derived CDR1 and CDR2 are DFQATT and SNEGSKA (reference sequence). V lost 6 bases, J lost 0 bases, and 8 bases stayed unmatched. CDR3 in DNA: TGCAGTGCCCCATCTTGGACAGGGGGCTCTGGGGCCAACGTCCTGACTTTC. It yields the protein CSAPSWTGGSGANVLTF.

In this sample, this clonotype turned up a few times. The chain joins TRBV27 to TRBJ2-7, with no clear D. V was pared by 0 bases and J by 6 bases, with 9 bases between. Germline assignment: CDR1 MNHEY and CDR2 SMNVEV (reference sequence). The CDR3 covers 13 residues. Here the CDR3 reads CASSLSPFTEQYF. The DNA of the CDR3 is TGTGCCAGCAGTTTATCTCCTTTCACCGAGCAGTACTTC.

This clonotype was seen many times. The chain uses TRBV7-7 and TRBJ2-5; D is uncertain. The CDR3 sequence is 13 residues long. The germline V gene encodes CDR1 SSHAT and CDR2 FNYEAQ (reference sequence). The DNA for the CDR3 is TGTGCGACTCGGCGGCCCCCTCAAGAGACCCAGTACTTC. Translated: CATRRPPQETQYF. Full variable domain (outside the CDR3, taken from reference TRBV7-7 and TRBJ2-5): GAGVSQSPRYKVTKRGQDVTLRCDPISSHATLYWYQQALGQGPEFLTYFNYEAQPDKSGLPSDRFSAERPEGSISTLTIQRTEQRDSAMYRCATRRPPQETQYFGPGTRLLVL.

This clonotype was detected many times. The J gene is TRBJ1-5, the V gene TRBV29-1; TRBD1 might be the D (5 bases). This CDR3 contains 11 residues. Trimming took 7 bases from V and 7 from J, leaving 11 bases between them. Per germline, CDR1 SQVTM and CDR2 ANQGSEA. CDR3 sequence (DNA): TGCAGCGCCGACGGGGACCAGCCCCAGCATTTT. Protein: CSADGDQPQHF.

This clonotype was observed a single time. The rearrangement uses TRBV25-1 and TRBJ2-5; the match to TRBD1 covers 9 bases. This CDR3 has 12 residues. V lost 4 bases, J lost 10 bases, and 4 bases stayed unmatched. The germline gives CDR1 MGHDK, CDR2 SYGVNS. For the CDR3, the DNA is TGTGCCAGCAGTGGGGACAGGGCGATCCAGTACTTC. It codes for CASSGDRAIQYF.

V is TRBV20-1 and J is TRBJ2-7; D ambiguous. V lost 6 bases, J lost 0 bases, and 9 bases lay in between. Per germline, CDR1 DFQATT and CDR2 SNEGSKA (reference sequence). The CDR3 sequence is 12 residues long. The CDR3 DNA reads as TGCAGTGCCCGACTGACCTCCTACGAGCAGTACTTC. Its protein is CSARLTSYEQYF.

There are many counts of this clonotype. The chain joins TRBV12-3 or TRBV12-4 to TRBJ2-7; D is possibly TRBD2 (6 bases). With 5 bases removed from V and 4 bases from J, the gap between germline ends came to 12 bases. This CDR3 comprises 13 residues. Written as DNA, the CDR3 is TGTGCCAGCAGTCCCGGGACTCATTACGAGCAGTACTTC. It encodes CASSPGTHYEQYF.

Only a few counts were recorded for this clonotype. The chain has TRBV12-3 or TRBV12-4 and TRBJ2-5; possibly TRBD2 for D (6 bases). Trimming cost V 0 bases and J 5 bases, with 16 bases left between them. This CDR3 spans 16 amino acids. The DNA of the CDR3 is TGTGCCAGCAGTTTAGCGGCTAGCAGGGAGGTGGAGACCCAGTACTTC. This translates into CASSLAASREVETQYF.

The J gene is TRBJ2-7, the V gene TRBV9; 10 nucleotides match TRBD1. The CDR3 sequence is 15 residues long. V was pared by 4 bases and J by 2 bases, with 6 bases of the junction left unmatched. The germline V gene has CDR1 SGDLS and CDR2 YYNGEE. Here the CDR3 reads CASSPRTGGAYEQYF. CDR3 nucleotides: TGTGCCAGCAGCCCAAGGACAGGGGGGGCCTACGAGCAGTACTTC.

This sequence joins TRBV29-1 and TRBJ1-1; a weak D match, TRBD1 (6 bases). CDR3 length: 19 residues. V was shortened by 3 bases and J by 3 bases, with 29 bases between the two germline ends. The germline V gene encodes CDR1 SQVTM and CDR2 ANQGSEA. CDR3 nucleotide sequence: TGCAGCGTTGATCAGGCGGGGGGGGCATGGCCCAATGCAGACACTGAAGCTTTCTTT. Translating it yields CSVDQAGGAWPNADTEAFF.

This clonotype was seen a single time. V is TRBV10-3 and J is TRBJ2-5; TRBD1 aligns across 8 bases. This CDR3 contains 13 residues. Trimming cost V 10 bases and J 1 base; bases outside gene matches: 5. Germline CDR1 reads ENHRY; CDR2 reads SYGVKD. CDR3 region: CAKLTGGQETQYF. CDR3 nucleotides: TGTGCCAAATTAACAGGGGGCCAAGAGACCCAGTACTTC.

This clonotype came up many times. This rearrangement joins TRBV2 to TRBJ1-2; D gene unclear. V shed 6 bases and J shed 10 bases, with 15 bases lying between them. The germline V gene has CDR1 SNHLY and CDR2 FYNNEI. This CDR3 comprises 12 residues. The CDR3 DNA is TGTGCCAGCAGAACGACCAACCCATTCTACACCTTC. Translation: CASRTTNPFYTF.

This clonotype was seen more than once but under ten times. The chain carries TRBV7-9 and TRBJ2-7, with 7 nucleotides matching TRBD1. CDR1 and CDR2 from the germline V gene are SEHNR and FQNEAQ (reference sequence). The length of the CDR3 is 15 residues. The V segment lost 8 bases and the J segment 7 bases; nucleotides outside the gene matches: 17. The CDR3 coding sequence is TGTGCCAGCGCGCTAGGGACAGCCACCCCTTGGGAGCAGTACTTC. Protein sequence: CASALGTATPWEQYF.

The table lists this clonotype with many counts. The chain uses TRBV12-3 or TRBV12-4 and TRBJ1-5, with D perhaps matching TRBD1 (6 bases). Trimming cost V 3 bases and J 0 bases, with 9 bases left between them. The CDR3 sequence is 15 residues long. The chain's CDR3 is CASSLRGYSNQPQHF. DNA of the CDR3: TGTGCCAGCAGTTTGAGGGGGTATAGCAATCAGCCCCAGCATTTT.

This clonotype was seen at least ten times. The CDR3 is CASSTYGTEEETQYF. CDR3 nucleotides: TGTGCCAGCAGCACTTACGGGACAGAGGAAGAGACCCAGTACTTC. The V and J genes are TRBV9 and TRBJ2-5; 7 nucleotides line up with TRBD1. The CDR3 contains 15 residues. V lost 4 bases to trimming and J lost 3 bases; unmatched junction nucleotides: 9. Germline values: CDR1 SGDLS, CDR2 YYNGEE.

This clonotype turned up a few times. The chain recombines TRBV7-8 with TRBJ2-7, with TRBD1 matching over 7 bases. The CDR3 runs to 15 residues. Losses at the gene ends were 5 bases for V and 7 bases for J; bases not matched to a gene: 14. From germline, CDR1 is SGHVS and CDR2 FQNEAQ. The CDR3 DNA reads TGTGCCAGCAGCCGAAGGGACAGCCAATACTTGGAGCAGTACTTC. It translates to CASSRRDSQYLEQYF. Supplemented by reference TRBV7-8 and TRBJ2-7, the full variable domain reads GAGVSQSPRYKVAKRGQDVALRCDPISGHVSLFWYQQALGQGPEFLTYFQNEAQLDKSGLPSDRFFAERPEGSVSTLKIQRTQQEDSAVYLCASSRRDSQYLEQYFGPGTRLTVT.